This T cell receptor beta chain was identified during a study of T cells after yellow fever vaccination. On the study more broadly: With SMART-Seq v4 Ultra Low Input, the fractions containing low cell numbers were prepared.

V was clipped by 2 bases and J by 8 bases, with 18 bases between them. CDR1 and CDR2 from the germline V gene are GTSNPN and SVGIG (reference sequence). The CDR3 is 14 residues long. By 5'RACE template switching, TCR cDNA was produced, with a universal primer site and UMIs added in the process. TCRdb recomputed calls from the 5' RACE reads with MiXCR, one row per CDR3 protein. The table has approximately 150,000 distinct CDR3 sequences, 6.2% seen once; the top ten hold about 2.7%. This material consisted of CD4+ T cells sorted from PBMCs, taken on the day of the first yellow fever vaccination. The clonotype comes from a man aged 18 to 35 who received the YFV17D yellow fever vaccine. The gene calls are TRBV30 and TRBJ1-1, with D maybe TRBD1 (6 bases). CDR3 region: CAWSSTGTISEAFF. Written as DNA, the CDR3 is TGTGCCTGGAGTTCCACCGGGACAATTTCCGAAGCTTTCTTT.